This T cell receptor (beta chain) was recovered during a study of control samples from healthy donors and cancer patients (dated by TCRdb to about 2020). Library creation used the immunoSEQ multiplex PCR assay. TCRdb retrieved this table from immuneACCESS and kept in-frame rearrangements only. Not all clones are present; in checked studies, unresolved V genes account for under half, and no reason is known for the remainder. This sample gives 78,000 or so clones in total; less than 90% of them show up just once. The ten largest make up 4% of the sample. As for this clone: The antigen it recognizes is unknown. One base away there is no much larger clone; base qualities are not given.

The CDR3 numbers 15 residues from cysteine through phenylalanine. The entry retains the CDR3 DNA only, 45 bases that are in frame from base 1. Trimming costs V 5 bases and J 3 bases, and their ends lie 13 bases apart. The CDR1 and CDR2 encoded by the germline V gene are SGHAT and FQNNGV. Sequencing was done on a sample of blood. The sequence was collected from a woman aged 45-65 years in good health. The sequence is built from TRBV11-2 and TRBJ2-2; a tentative D match to TRBD1 spans 7 bases. At the DNA level, the sequence is TGTGCCAGCAGCCGTACAGGGGAGGACACCGGGGAGCTGTTTTTT. This is translated as CASSRTGEDTGELFF.